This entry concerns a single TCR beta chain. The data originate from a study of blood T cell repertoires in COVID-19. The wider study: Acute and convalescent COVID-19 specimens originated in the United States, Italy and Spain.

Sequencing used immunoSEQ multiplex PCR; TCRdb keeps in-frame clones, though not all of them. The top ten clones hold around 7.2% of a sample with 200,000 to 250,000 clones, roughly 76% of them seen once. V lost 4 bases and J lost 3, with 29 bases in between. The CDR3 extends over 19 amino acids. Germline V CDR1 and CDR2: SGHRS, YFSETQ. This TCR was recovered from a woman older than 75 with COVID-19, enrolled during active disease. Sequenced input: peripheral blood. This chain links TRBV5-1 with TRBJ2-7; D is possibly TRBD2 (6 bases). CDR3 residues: CASSPGRRDQISSYYEQYF. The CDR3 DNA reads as TGCGCCAGCAGCCCGGGCCGGCGGGATCAGATTAGTTCGTACTACGAGCAGTACTTC.